The clone carrying this TCR beta chain was picked up many times. Its specificity is not known. The study amplified TCR beta CDR3 regions using RNA transcripts. Second-round multiplex PCR followed a first-round RT-PCR using HTBI primers. TCRdb reprocessed the multiplex PCR reads via MiXCR and lists one record per CDR3 protein. The table includes hundreds of thousands of distinct CDR3 sequences, about 38% detected once. This sample stems from a study of Graves' ophthalmopathy and Graves' hyperthyroidism. General study results and limits: Most expanded thyroid clonotypes above 0.001 frequency also appeared in blood.

The germline V gene has CDR1 SGHDN and CDR2 FVKESK. The CDR3 spans 12 residues. The germline V and J ends were trimmed by 1 base and 6 bases, with 6 bases remaining between them. Certain patients were not enrolled. These were patients with other autoimmune diseases, uncontrolled infections, pregnancy or lactation. The receptor was derived from an adult man with Graves' ophthalmopathy. The rearrangement uses TRBV14 and TRBJ1-2; D is undetermined. The sequenced sample was peripheral blood. CDR3 in amino acids: CASSQGWNGYTF. For the CDR3, the DNA is TGTGCCAGCAGCCAAGGGTGGAATGGCTACACCTTC.